This TCR beta chain was recorded in a study of T-cell reconstitution after alpha-beta-depleted transplantation in children. The CDR3 contains 15 residues. V dropped 5 bases and J dropped 3; count of bases not matched to a gene: 6. Germline V gene sequence: CDR1 DFQATT, CDR2 SNEGSKA (reference sequence). Preparing the TCRbeta library involved the use of unique molecular identifiers. TCRdb reanalysed the PCR reads using MiXCR and keeps one entry per CDR3 protein. The data contain about 610,000 distinct CDR3 sequences, under 12% of them singletons. The chain is built from TRBV20-1 and TRBJ2-3; the match to TRBD2 covers 12 bases. The sequence came from a human donor who donated a stem cell graft to a child with acute myeloid leukemia. The sequencing used PBMCs from the stem cell graft donor, collected from the stem cell graft. CDR3 region: CSAPGLAGKTDTQYF. CDR3 DNA: TGCAGTGCTCCAGGACTAGCGGGAAAAACAGATACGCAGTATTTT.